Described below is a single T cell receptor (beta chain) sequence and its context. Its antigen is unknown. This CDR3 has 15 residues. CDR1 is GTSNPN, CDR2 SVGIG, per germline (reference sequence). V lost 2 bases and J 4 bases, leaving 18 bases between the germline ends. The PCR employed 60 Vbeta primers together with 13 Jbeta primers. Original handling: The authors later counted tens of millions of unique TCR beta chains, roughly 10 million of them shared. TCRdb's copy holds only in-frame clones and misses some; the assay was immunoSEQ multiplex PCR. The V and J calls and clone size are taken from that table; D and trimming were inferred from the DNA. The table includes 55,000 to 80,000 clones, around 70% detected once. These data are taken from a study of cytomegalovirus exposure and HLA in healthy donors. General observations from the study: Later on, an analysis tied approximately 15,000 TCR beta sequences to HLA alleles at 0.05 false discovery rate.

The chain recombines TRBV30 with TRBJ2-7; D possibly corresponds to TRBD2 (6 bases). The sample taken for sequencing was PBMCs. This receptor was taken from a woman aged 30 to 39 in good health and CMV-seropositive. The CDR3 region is CAWSNPGLIRYEQYF. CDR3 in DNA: TGTGCCTGGAGTAACCCCGGACTAATCCGGTACGAGCAGTACTTC. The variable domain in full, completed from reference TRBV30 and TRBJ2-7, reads SQTIHQWPATLVQPVGSPLSLECTVEGTSNPNLYWYRQAAGRGLQLLFYSVGIGQISSEVPQNLSASRPQDRQFILSSKKLLLSDSGFYLCAWSNPGLIRYEQYFGPGTRLTVT.